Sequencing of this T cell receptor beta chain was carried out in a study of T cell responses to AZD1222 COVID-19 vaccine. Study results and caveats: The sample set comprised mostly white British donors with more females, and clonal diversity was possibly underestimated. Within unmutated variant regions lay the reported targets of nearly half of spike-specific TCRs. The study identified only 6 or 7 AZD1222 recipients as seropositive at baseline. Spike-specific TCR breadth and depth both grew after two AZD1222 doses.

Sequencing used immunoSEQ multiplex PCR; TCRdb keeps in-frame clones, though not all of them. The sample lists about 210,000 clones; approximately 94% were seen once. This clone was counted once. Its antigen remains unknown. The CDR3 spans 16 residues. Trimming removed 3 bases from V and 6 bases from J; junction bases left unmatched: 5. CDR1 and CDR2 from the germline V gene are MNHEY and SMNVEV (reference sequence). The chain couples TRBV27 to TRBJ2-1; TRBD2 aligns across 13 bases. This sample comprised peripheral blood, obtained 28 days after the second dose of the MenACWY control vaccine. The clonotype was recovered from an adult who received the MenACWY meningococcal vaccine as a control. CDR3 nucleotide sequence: TGTGCCAGCAGTTTGTTGACTAGCGGGAGGCCCAATGAGCAGTTCTTC. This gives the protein CASSLLTSGRPNEQFF.